These 11 T cell receptor beta chains originate from one sample sequenced in a study of T-cell memory formation after mild COVID-19. TCRdb redid the calling of the 5' RACE reads with MiXCR, one entry per CDR3 protein. The sample lists some 270,000 distinct CDR3 sequences, roughly 15% occurring once. The sample consisted of PBMCs or a T cell subset sorted from them (not recorded which). Source of these receptors: an adult woman who had mild COVID-19 (a few samples of this study predate the infection). Cell type and time point are not known.

The genes are TRBV9 and TRBJ1-1, with 9 positions matching TRBD1. The CDR3 spans 15 residues. V trimming: 3 bases; J trimming: 5 bases; junction bases outside the gene matches: 8. CDR1 SGDLS and CDR2 YYNGEE come from the germline V gene. CDR3 in amino acids: CASSGGTGTGTEAFF. CDR3 in DNA: TGTGCCAGCAGCGGGGGGACAGGGACGGGAACTGAAGCTTTCTTT.

V usage is TRBV18 and J usage is TRBJ2-1; D may be TRBD1 (6 bases). Germline CDR1 is KGHSH and CDR2 is LQKENI. The V gene lost 3 bases and the J gene lost 15 bases, with 27 bases spanning the gap. The CDR3 sequence is 16 residues long. This CDR3 is CASSPPTGPGPPRPFF. In DNA, the CDR3 is TGTGCCAGCTCACCGCCTACAGGGCCCGGCCCGCCAAGGCCGTTCTTC.

This clonotype has more than one count but fewer than ten. The chain is built from TRBV10-3 and TRBJ2-2, with 8 nucleotides matching TRBD1. This CDR3 comprises 17 residues. J gave up 4 bases and V 4 bases, and 11 bases lay outside the gene matches. Germline V gene lookup returns CDR1 ENHRY and CDR2 SYGVKD. CDR3 nucleotides: TGTGCCATCAGTGTGGGACAGGTCGCAGACATCACCGGGGAGCTGTTTTTT. It specifies CAISVGQVADITGELFF.

V usage is TRBV7-9 and J usage is TRBJ2-5; TRBD2 is a possible D gene (5 bases). This CDR3 region has 15 residues. CDR1 is SEHNR, CDR2 FQNEAQ, per germline (reference sequence). V lost 0 bases, J lost 2 bases, and 10 bases lay in between. The CDR3 nucleotides read TGTGCCAGCAGCTTAGCGCGGGCTACGCAAGAGACCCAGTACTTC. Its protein product is CASSLARATQETQYF.

This clonotype was observed a few times. V gene TRBV27 combines with J gene TRBJ1-2; 7 nucleotides agree with TRBD1. Per germline, CDR1 MNHEY and CDR2 SMNVEV (reference sequence). The CDR3 contains 20 residues. Trimming at V came to 0 bases and at J to 2 bases, leaving 18 bases not matched to a gene. The CDR3 DNA reads TGTGCCAGCAGTTTATCGCTTACAAAGAACAGGGGCCCCTTAAACTATGGCTACACCTTC. Translation: CASSLSLTKNRGPLNYGYTF.

This clonotype was recorded at least ten times. The CDR3 region has the DNA TGTGCCAGCAGCAATCCGGGTTCCGAAGAGACCCAGTACTTC. Protein sequence: CASSNPGSEETQYF. The chain links TRBV7-6 to TRBJ2-5; no clear D gene. In germline, CDR1 is SGHVS, CDR2 FNYEAQ. This CDR3 is built from 14 residues. The germline V and J ends were trimmed by 5 bases and 3 bases, with 13 bases remaining between them.

This clonotype was seen a handful of times. The CDR3, as DNA: TGTGCCAGCAGCCGCCAGGGGCGGCCCCGGGGGAATGAGCAGTTCTTC. Translated: CASSRQGRPRGNEQFF. This sequence joins TRBV7-6 and TRBJ2-1; D possibly matches TRBD1 or TRBD2 (6 bases each). V lost 5 bases and J 7 bases, leaving 21 bases between the germline ends. Germline V gene lookup returns CDR1 SGHVS and CDR2 FNYEAQ. CDR3 length: 16 residues.

In its sample, this clonotype was seen a few times. The V and J genes are TRBV6-4 and TRBJ2-3, with 14 bases that match TRBD2. The junction had 5 bases not matched to a gene; V was cut back by 6 bases and J by 6 bases. This CDR3 region has 15 residues. Germline V CDR1 and CDR2: MRHNA, SNTAGT. The CDR3: CASSGLAGGPDTQYF. In DNA form, the CDR3 reads TGTGCCAGCAGCGGACTAGCGGGGGGACCCGATACGCAGTATTTT.

This clonotype was recorded a few times. The chain links TRBV6-5 to TRBJ2-7, with D possibly being TRBD2 (5 bases). The germline gives CDR1 MNHEY, CDR2 SVGAGI. V lost 2 bases, J lost 0 bases, and 11 bases lay in between. The CDR3 totals 15 residues. Here the CDR3 DNA reads TGTGCCAGCAGTTACGGTAGAGGGTACTCCTACGAGCAGTACTTC. As protein: CASSYGRGYSYEQYF.

This clonotype was observed a few times. The genes are TRBV27 and TRBJ2-7; perhaps TRBD1 as D (5 bases). This CDR3 has 15 amino acids. V lost 2 bases and J lost 2, with 13 bases in between. Germline CDR1 and CDR2: MNHEY and SMNVEV (reference sequence). In nucleotides, the CDR3 is TGTGCCAGCAGTTTAAATCCCGCAGGGCCCTACGAGCAGTACTTC. Amino acids: CASSLNPAGPYEQYF.

This clonotype was detected many times. The chain carries TRBV18 and TRBJ1-1; 7 nucleotides line up with TRBD1. The CDR3 sequence is 15 residues long. J was trimmed by 2 bases and V by 4 bases; bases with no gene match: 7. Germline-derived CDR1 and CDR2 are KGHSH and LQKENI. The CDR3 DNA sequence: TGTGCCAGCTCACAAGAACAGGGGATTAACACTGAAGCTTTCTTT. It specifies CASSQEQGINTEAFF.